The clone carrying this T cell receptor (beta chain) was seen many times. CDR1 and CDR2 (germline): SGHKS, YYEKEE (reference sequence). Trimming at V came to 6 bases and at J to 1 base, leaving 4 bases not matched to a gene. The CDR3 sequence is 14 residues long. TCRdb re-called the PCR reads with MiXCR. The sample includes over 45,000 clones, around 20% of them seen just once. These data are taken from a study of metastatic and nonmetastatic thyroid tumors. Study at large: Malignant and benign thyroid patients had repertoires compared in peripheral blood and tumor or nodule tissue.

No treatment of any kind had been given to any patient before thyroid surgery. The source material was blood. This sequence joins TRBV5-5 and TRBJ2-3; TRBD1 aligns across 8 bases. The sequence came from a male donor with papillary thyroid cancer or a benign thyroid nodule (not recorded which). Some clones in this sample may be carry-over from other donors' samples. CDR3 bases: TGTGCCAGCATCCGGGACAGGCGCACAGATACGCAGTATTTT. Protein product: CASIRDRRTDTQYF.